This TCR beta chain was identified during a study of blood T cells in healthy people across ages. It was with a sample-barcoded 5' primer and a J-beta primer mix that a second PCR of about 6 to 12 cycles was run. TCRdb re-derived calls from the 5' RACE reads in MiXCR, one entry per CDR3 protein. The sample lists roughly 700,000 distinct CDR3 sequences, 20% to 25% occurring once. Study-wide findings and caveats: Estimates of total diversity, which came from one million sequenced T cells, were considered to be underestimates.

V was trimmed by 0 bases and J by 0 bases, leaving 12 bases between them. The CDR3 has 17 residues. The V gene's germline CDR1 is LNHNV and CDR2 YYDKDF (reference sequence). Note on this clonotype: Its antigen is not known.

These data also featured in a second study, about T cells of mothers and their children. That report adds: Samples were provided by three healthy Caucasian mothers and their six children. M1S, a second-PCR primer, added sample barcodes and 2-4 random nucleotides.

V gene TRBV15 combines with J gene TRBJ2-1; D may be TRBD2 (6 bases). The source of this sequence is a boy aged 5-17 years in good health. What was sequenced was blood. This chain's CDR3 is CATSRDYLGGSYNEQFF. In DNA, the CDR3 is TGTGCCACCAGCAGAGATTATTTGGGGGGCTCCTACAATGAGCAGTTCTTC.